The clone carrying this T cell receptor beta chain was counted only a few times. The antigen is unknown. CDR1 SEHNR and CDR2 FQNEAQ come from the germline V gene (reference sequence). V lost 3 bases and J 8 bases, leaving 13 bases between the germline ends. CDR3 size: 13 residues. Sorting gave populations that all exceeded 98% purity. The data derive from a study of beta chain features in type 1 diabetes. Study-wide context: Patients and healthy donors were similar in age, gender and cell yields.

TCRB transcripts that were expressed got sequenced, as all of the isolated RNA had been reverse transcribed. The average read count of naive, central memory and regulatory T cell samples was approximately 4 million. Assay used: immunoSEQ multiplex PCR; TCRdb lists only in-frame clones, some missing. The sample has about 260,000 clones, around 20% seen once. Findings and caveats of the study: People with Type 1 diabetes carried modestly yet significantly shorter TCRB CDR3s in all four CD4+ subsets. Relative to healthy donors, patients appeared to have naive, central memory and Treg TCRB repertoires that were more similar.

The genes are TRBV7-9 and TRBJ1-1; D possibly corresponds to TRBD1 (5 bases). The sequence came from a woman aged 40 to 50 with type 1 diabetes. The sample consisted of naive CD4+ T cells from blood. The CDR3 DNA follows: TGTGCCAGCAGCTTTAATCGGGGGGAGGAAGCTTTCTTT. Amino acids: CASSFNRGEEAFF.